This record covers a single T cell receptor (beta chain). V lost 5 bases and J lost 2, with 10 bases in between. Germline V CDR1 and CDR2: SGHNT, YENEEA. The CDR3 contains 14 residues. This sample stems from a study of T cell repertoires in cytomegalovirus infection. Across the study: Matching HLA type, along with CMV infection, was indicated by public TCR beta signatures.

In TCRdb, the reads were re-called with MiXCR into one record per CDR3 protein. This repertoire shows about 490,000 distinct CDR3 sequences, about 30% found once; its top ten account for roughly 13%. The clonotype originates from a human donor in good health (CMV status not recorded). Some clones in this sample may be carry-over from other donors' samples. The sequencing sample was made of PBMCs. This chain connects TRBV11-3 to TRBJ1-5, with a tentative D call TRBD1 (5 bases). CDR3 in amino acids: CASSLRTRNQPQHF. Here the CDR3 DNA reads TGTGCCAGCAGCCTCCGGACACGCAATCAGCCCCAGCATTTT.